A selection of T cell receptor beta chains follows, all from one sample in a study of T cells in Graves' hyperthyroidism and ophthalmopathy. TCRdb re-derived calls from the multiplex PCR reads in MiXCR, one entry per CDR3 protein. The repertoire holds about 260,000 distinct CDR3 sequences, with less than 30% as singletons. The sequenced material came from blood. These receptors came from a man between 35 and 55 years old with Graves' hyperthyroidism that later progressed to Graves' ophthalmopathy. The CDR3 runs from the conserved cysteine through the conserved F or W. Fields, in order: V gene, D gene, J gene, clone size, CDR3 DNA, CDR3 protein. The D gene is left open where the match is weak. Only some rows state a clone size, as once, few, many or a class for expanded clones.

TRBV6-5	TRBD2	TRBJ2-2	many	TGTGCCAGCAGTACGCGGGGGGGGAACACCGGGGAGCTGTTTTTT	CASSTRGGNTGELFF
TRBV6-1	TRBD1	TRBJ1-3	many	TGTGCCAGCAGTGCCCCGGCGGGACACAGGGGGCAAGGAAACACCATATATTTT	CASSAPAGHRGQGNTIYF
TRBV6-1	TRBD2	TRBJ2-5	.	TGTGCCAGCGCCGGGACTAGCGGGAGGACTAGCGGAAGGGAGACCCAGTACTTC	CASAGTSGRTSGRETQYF
TRBV6-1	.	TRBJ1-1	few	TGTGCCACCCAAACGGCCACTGAAGCTTTCTTT	CATQTATEAFF
TRBV27	TRBD2	TRBJ2-6	few	TGTGCCAGCCGTCGGGGGGGGGGGCTAGGAGCTGGGGCCAACGTCCTGACTTTC	CASRRGGGLGAGANVLTF
TRBV27	.	TRBJ2-2	.	TGTGCCAGCGGACCCGGGCCAATGAACACCGGGGAGCTGTTTTTT	CASGPGPMNTGELFF
TRBV24-1	.	TRBJ2-7	many	TGTGCCACCAGTGATGGCGACCGGTACGAGCAGTACTTC	CATSDGDRYEQYF
TRBV20-1	TRBD1	TRBJ2-7	many	TGCAGTGCAGAACAGGGGGGAGGAACCTACGAGCAGTACTTC	CSAEQGGGTYEQYF
TRBV5-1	TRBD2	TRBJ2-2	many	TGCGCCAGCAGAAACAACTGGGGAGCGGGACGCACCGGGGAGCTGTTTTTT	CASRNNWGAGRTGELFF
TRBV6-5	.	TRBJ1-6	many	TGTGCCAGCAGTTCACTCTCCTATAATTCACCCCTCCACTTT	CASSSLSYNSPLHF
TRBV20-1	.	TRBJ1-5	many	TGCAGTGCTAACAGGGACCACAATCAGCCCCAGCATTTT	CSANRDHNQPQHF
TRBV9	TRBD1	TRBJ1-2	.	TGTGCCAGCAGCGACGGGACAGGGGATTCTGGCTACACCTTC	CASSDGTGDSGYTF
TRBV12-3/TRBV12-4	TRBD1	TRBJ1-5	.	TGTGCCAGCAGAAGGGACAGCGAGGGGCCCCAGCATTTT	CASRRDSEGPQHF
TRBV5-1	TRBD1	TRBJ2-5	many	TGCGCCAGCAGCTTGCAGGGGGCTGAGAGAGGAGAGACCCAGTACTTC	CASSLQGAERGETQYF
TRBV27	.	TRBJ1-1	many	TGTGCCAGCAGTTCAGGGGTCACGAACACTGAAGCTTTCTTT	CASSSGVTNTEAFF
TRBV6-5	.	TRBJ2-5	.	TGTGCCAGCAGTTCTGGACAGACCGACCAAGAGACCCAGTACTTC	CASSSGQTDQETQYF
TRBV7-9	.	TRBJ1-1	many	TGTGCCAGCAGCTCGGGGGTGTTGGACACTGAAGCTTTCTTT	CASSSGVLDTEAFF
TRBV15	.	TRBJ2-7	.	TGTGCCACCAGCAGAGATCCAGCGCCGGCCTACGAGCAGTACTTC	CATSRDPAPAYEQYF
TRBV29-1	TRBD1	TRBJ1-4	many	TGCAGCGTTGTATCGACAGGGGGTAATGAAAAACTGTTTTTT	CSVVSTGGNEKLFF
TRBV19	.	TRBJ1-5	many	TGTGCCAGTAGTCTTACATTCAATCAGCCCCAGCATTTT	CASSLTFNQPQHF
TRBV11-3	.	TRBJ2-5	.	TGTGCCAGCAGCTCGAGGGTTTCGGGTGAGACCCAGTACTTC	CASSSRVSGETQYF